This T cell receptor beta chain was captured in a study of sequential checkpoint blockade in melanoma. In the study overall: Patients were randomized 1:1 to nivolumab-then-ipilimumab or ipilimumab-then-nivolumab first-line.

Method: immunoSEQ multiplex PCR; TCRdb's copy keeps in-frame clones and lacks some. The sample contains more than 9,000 clones, roughly 76% of which appear only once. The treatment denotes: randomized to nivolumab then ipilimumab (arm A) or the reverse (arm B). None of the patients previously received DNA-damaging chemotherapy. From thawed PBMCs, live CD3+CD8+ cells negative for CD19 and CD56 were sorted. Trimming shortened V by 4 bases and J by 7 bases, and 20 bases separated the two germline ends. The CDR3 loop spans 15 amino acids. Germline lookup yields CDR1 LGHNA and CDR2 YSLEER. The rearrangement uses TRBV4-3 and TRBJ2-7; the D gene is possibly TRBD2 (6 bases). This clonotype originated in a human donor with melanoma. Here the sequenced sample was CD8+ T cells sorted from blood (inferred from file names), taken from a patient given nivolumab and ipilimumab in sequence. CDR3 coding DNA: TGCGCCAGCAGCCGGGAGGCATCGGTATGGTGGGAGCAGTACTTC. Its translation: CASSREASVWWEQYF.